The 30 T cell receptor beta chains reported below all come from one sample, sequenced in a study of lymphopenia after photon versus proton radiotherapy. Clones were sequenced by immunoSEQ multiplex PCR, and TCRdb holds only the in-frame ones, with some missing. The data contain roughly 30,000 clones, roughly four fifths of them seen just once; the ten biggest clones take up approximately 29%. Sequenced here: peripheral blood, sampled from a patient treated with photon-based radiotherapy. The source is a man between 50 and 59 years old with gastric cancer.

The chain carries TRBV5-1 and TRBJ2-2; D remains ambiguous. The CDR3 has 13 amino acids. From germline, CDR1 is SGHRS and CDR2 YFSETQ. Trimming cost V 5 bases and J 3 bases, with 8 bases left between them. CDR3 sequence reads: CASSSDHTGELFF. The CDR3 nucleotides are TGCGCCAGCAGTTCGGATCACACCGGGGAGCTGTTTTTT.

CDR3 DNA sequence: TGTGCCAGCAGCTTGGAAAGGATGAACACTGAAGCTTTCTTT. It is translated as CASSLERMNTEAFF. V and J are TRBV5-4 and TRBJ1-1; unclear D gene. Germline CDR1 is SGHNT and CDR2 is YYREEE (reference sequence). This CDR3 comprises 14 residues. Trimming took off 0 bases at V and 0 bases at J, with 6 bases between the two ends. Full variable domain (outside the CDR3, taken from reference TRBV5-4 and TRBJ1-1): ETGVTQSPTHLIKTRGQQVTLRCSSQSGHNTVSWYQQALGQGPQFIFQYYREEENGRGNFPPRFSGLQFPNYSSELNVNALELDDSALYLCASSLERMNTEAFFGQGTRLTVV.

This chain connects TRBV12-5 to TRBJ2-4; TRBD2 aligns across 13 bases. CDR3 length: 19 residues. Germline CDR1 and CDR2: LGHNT and FRNRAP. V lost 4 bases and J lost 0; bases outside the gene matches: 9. The CDR3 coding sequence is TGTGCTAGTGGTTCCGGACTAGCGGGGGATTTACTAGCCAAAAACATTCAGTACTTC. Translation: CASGSGLAGDLLAKNIQYF.

V and J are TRBV6-1 and TRBJ2-3; D is unclear. Trimming stripped 0 bases from V and 1 base from J, with 11 bases between. Germline CDR1 and CDR2: MNHNS and SASEGT. CDR3 size: 16 residues. The CDR3 sequence: CASSEARLVRTDTQYF. The CDR3 DNA sequence: TGTGCCAGCAGTGAAGCAAGGCTCGTCCGCACAGATACGCAGTATTTT.

The gene calls are TRBV5-8 and TRBJ1-5, with TRBD1 matching 8 bases. This CDR3 comprises 14 residues. Trimming removed 0 bases from V and 7 bases from J; junction bases left unmatched: 3. Germline CDR1 and CDR2: SGHTS and YDEGEE. The CDR3 reads CASSLGQGWQPQHF. The CDR3 DNA reads as TGTGCCAGCAGCTTGGGACAGGGGTGGCAGCCCCAGCATTTT.

CDR3 nucleotides: TGTGCCAGCGGGAAAATTGGGGTCTATCCGAGCTATGGCTACACCTTC. It specifies CASGKIGVYPSYGYTF. V is TRBV11-3 and J is TRBJ1-2; D gene unclear. The V gene's germline CDR1 is SGHNT and CDR2 YENEEA. The CDR3 extends over 16 amino acids. Trimming took off 8 bases at V and 4 bases at J, with 23 bases between the two ends.

The chain couples TRBV5-1 to TRBJ2-7; D ambiguous. The CDR3 runs 13 residues. Trimming stripped 5 bases from V and 2 bases from J, with 11 bases between. Per germline, CDR1 SGHRS and CDR2 YFSETQ. This chain's CDR3 is CASRGLSPYEQYF. DNA of the CDR3: TGCGCCAGCAGAGGTCTCAGTCCCTACGAGCAGTACTTC.

The V call is TRBV4-1, the J call TRBJ1-2, with no clear D. Trimming cost V 0 bases and J 0 bases, with 11 bases left between them. The germline V gene encodes CDR1 MGHRA and CDR2 YSYEKL. This CDR3 has 16 residues. Written as DNA, the CDR3 is TGCGCCAGCAGCCAAGATAGCGGCAGAACTAACTATGGCTACACCTTC. This sequence encodes CASSQDSGRTNYGYTF.

This clone has a handful of counts. In DNA form, the CDR3 reads TGTGCCAGCAGTGCCGCAGGGGGGATGTTCGGCACTGAAGCTTTCTTT. As protein: CASSAAGGMFGTEAFF. The gene calls are TRBV6-4 and TRBJ1-1; 7 bases align to TRBD1. Germline lookup yields CDR1 MRHNA and CDR2 SNTAGT. There are 16 residues in the CDR3. J gave up 4 bases and V 4 bases, and 12 bases lay outside the gene matches.

This chain connects TRBV7-8 to TRBJ2-2, with TRBD1 as a possible D gene (6 bases). The V end lost 4 bases, the J end lost 5 bases, and 17 bases lay between the germline ends. This CDR3 has 16 residues. CDR1 and CDR2 (germline): SGHVS, FQNEAQ. Written as DNA, the CDR3 is TGTGCCAGCAGCTCCACAGGGTTGGTGGAAACCGGGGAGCTGTTTTTT. Its translation: CASSSTGLVETGELFF.

This chain uses TRBV5-4 with TRBJ2-7, with no clear D. The CDR3 contains 13 residues. V lost 5 bases and J 7 bases, leaving 16 bases between the germline ends. Germline CDR1 is SGHNT and CDR2 is YYREEE (reference sequence). In nucleotides, the CDR3 is TGTGCCAGCAGGCGCACGGTGAGCCGAGAGCAGTACGTC. It yields the protein CASRRTVSREQYV.

In this sample, this clone turned up a few times. CDR3 protein: CAISEGEGTDTQYF. The CDR3 nucleotides read TGTGCCATCAGTGAGGGCGAGGGCACAGATACGCAGTATTTT. The rearrangement uses TRBV10-3 and TRBJ2-3; no firm D call. The V end was cut by 2 bases, the J end by 1 base, with 7 bases between. Germline values: CDR1 ENHRY, CDR2 SYGVKD. The CDR3 has 14 amino acids.

The chain combines TRBV19 with TRBJ2-2; 9 bases are shared with TRBD1. V shed 8 bases, J shed 1 base, and the junction held 2 bases outside the gene matches. Germline assignment: CDR1 LNHDA and CDR2 SQIVND (reference sequence). The CDR3 is made up of 14 amino acids. In DNA form, the CDR3 reads TGTGCCAGTTCGGACAGGGGGAACACCGGGGAGCTGTTTTTT. It translates to CASSDRGNTGELFF.

The chain is built from TRBV2 and TRBJ2-7; the D gene is possibly TRBD1 (6 bases). The length of the CDR3 is 13 residues. In germline, CDR1 is SNHLY, CDR2 FYNNEI. V was cut by 7 bases and J by 3 bases, with 13 bases left in between. As DNA, the CDR3 is TGTGCCAGCAACAGCAGGGGCGACTACGAGCAGTACTTC. As protein: CASNSRGDYEQYF.

V usage is TRBV7-2 and J usage is TRBJ2-7; 7 nucleotides line up with TRBD2. Germline values: CDR1 SGHTA, CDR2 FQGNSA. With V trimmed by 1 base and J by 0 bases, 3 bases remained unmatched. The CDR3 runs to 15 residues. This chain's CDR3 is CASSLGGGTSYEQYF. The DNA of the CDR3 is TGTGCCAGCAGCTTAGGGGGGGGAACCTCCTACGAGCAGTACTTC.

The genes are TRBV27 and TRBJ1-1; D is perhaps TRBD1 (5 bases). Germline V gives CDR1 MNHEY, CDR2 SMNVEV (reference sequence). The CDR3 loop spans 14 amino acids. Between the trimmed V and J ends, which lost 7 bases and 0 bases, there was a span of 12 bases. The CDR3 DNA follows: TGTGCCAGCACAACAGGAGAATTGAACACTGAAGCTTTCTTT. Translated: CASTTGELNTEAFF.

This rearrangement joins TRBV4-2 to TRBJ2-5; 10 bases match TRBD2. The CDR3 spans 16 residues. Trimming took 4 bases from V and 5 from J; bases not matched to a gene: 10. Per the germline V gene, CDR1 is LGHNA and CDR2 is YNFKEQ. The CDR3 sequence is CASSPRLAGPGETQYF. In DNA, the CDR3 is TGTGCCAGCAGCCCGCGACTAGCGGGCCCGGGGGAGACCCAGTACTTC.

The rearrangement uses TRBV15 and TRBJ2-1, with TRBD2 as a possible D gene (5 bases). CDR1 and CDR2 from the germline V gene are LNHNV and YYDKDF (reference sequence). CDR3 length: 14 amino acids. Trimming pared 0 bases from V and 10 bases from J, leaving 13 bases between. The chain's CDR3 is CATSRDMATGEQFF. Here the CDR3 DNA reads TGTGCCACCAGCAGAGATATGGCAACGGGGGAGCAGTTCTTC.

V is TRBV6-4 and J is TRBJ2-2; D is ambiguous. Germline lookup yields CDR1 MRHNA and CDR2 SNTAGT. The CDR3 contains 15 residues. With 0 bases removed from V and 2 bases from J, the gap between germline ends came to 7 bases. CDR3 sequence (DNA): TGTGCCAGCAGTGACTCTGACGGCAACACCGGGGAGCTGTTTTTT. Amino acid sequence: CASSDSDGNTGELFF.

V gene TRBV27 combines with J gene TRBJ1-6; D gene ambiguous. The CDR3 has 14 residues. V was shortened by 8 bases and J by 9 bases, with 17 bases between the two germline ends. The V gene's germline CDR1 is MNHEY and CDR2 SMNVEV (reference sequence). CDR3 region: CASRYYRTGSPLHF. CDR3 DNA sequence: TGTGCCAGCCGTTACTACAGAACTGGTTCACCCCTCCACTTT.

The V and J genes are TRBV6-5 and TRBJ2-7; D is undetermined. CDR3 size: 13 residues. Trimming stripped 2 bases from V and 0 bases from J, with 5 bases between. Germline V lookup: CDR1 MNHEY, CDR2 SVGAGI. The CDR3 protein is CASSYRFSYEQYF. The CDR3 nucleotides are TGTGCCAGCAGTTACCGATTCTCCTACGAGCAGTACTTC.

The chain joins TRBV7-9 to TRBJ2-5; 13 bases agree with TRBD2. With 5 bases clipped from V and 3 bases from J, the junction kept 3 bases outside the gene matches. The CDR3 sequence is 15 residues long. Germline values: CDR1 SEHNR, CDR2 FQNEAQ (reference sequence). The CDR3 bases are TGTGCCAGCAGCGCGACTAGCGGGGGGAAAGAGACCCAGTACTTC. Protein sequence: CASSATSGGKETQYF.

This CDR3 reads CASSVWGQSYEQYV. The CDR3 DNA reads as TGTGCCAGCAGTGTCTGGGGACAGTCTTACGAGCAGTACGTC. J is TRBJ2-7 and V is TRBV13; 7 positions agree with TRBD1. J gave up 4 bases and V 6 bases, and 9 bases lay outside the gene matches. The CDR3 length is 14 residues. Per the germline V gene, CDR1 is PRHDT and CDR2 is FYEKMQ (reference sequence).

V and J are TRBV5-1 and TRBJ1-6, with D uncertain. Trimming shortened V by 0 bases and J by 10 bases, and 11 bases separated the two germline ends. CDR1 is SGHRS, CDR2 YFSETQ, per germline. This CDR3 has 14 residues. The CDR3 region has the DNA TGCGCCAGCAGCTTGGAACCCCAACCCTCACCCCTCCACTTT. Translation gives CASSLEPQPSPLHF.

The J gene is TRBJ2-7, the V gene TRBV11-2, with D perhaps matching TRBD2 (6 bases). V lost 1 base and J 4 bases, leaving 17 bases between the germline ends. Germline values: CDR1 SGHAT, CDR2 FQNNGV. The CDR3 totals 16 residues. CDR3 DNA: TGTGCCAGCAGCTTAGGTCTTGCGGGGCGATTATACGAGCAGTACGTC. Protein: CASSLGLAGRLYEQYV.

The chain recombines TRBV10-2 with TRBJ1-5; the D gene is possibly TRBD1 (5 bases). Deletions cut 6 bases from V and 0 bases from J, with 9 bases between. The CDR3 runs 14 residues. Germline CDR1 reads WSHSY; CDR2 reads SAAADI. As DNA, the CDR3 is TGCGCCAGCAGCCTGACAGATAGCAATCAGCCCCAGCATTTT. Amino acids: CASSLTDSNQPQHF.

The chain links TRBV19 to TRBJ1-5, with D possibly being TRBD1 (5 bases). Trimming shortened V by 1 base and J by 2 bases, and 9 bases separated the two germline ends. In germline, CDR1 is LNHDA, CDR2 SQIVND (reference sequence). The length of the CDR3 is 15 residues. The CDR3 spells CASSIVSRGNQPQHF. CDR3 DNA sequence: TGTGCCAGTAGTATAGTATCCAGGGGCAATCAGCCCCAGCATTTT.

The chain links TRBV2 to TRBJ2-1; TRBD2 might be the D (5 bases). Germline V gives CDR1 SNHLY, CDR2 FYNNEI. The V end lost 6 bases, the J end lost 6 bases, and 9 bases lay between the germline ends. CDR3 size: 12 residues. This CDR3 reads CASSQRVNEQFF. DNA of the CDR3: TGTGCCAGCAGCCAGAGGGTCAATGAGCAGTTCTTC.

The V gene is TRBV6-5, the J gene TRBJ2-5; 7 nucleotides agree with TRBD2. V was clipped by 4 bases and J by 10 bases; unmatched bases: 3. The germline gives CDR1 MNHEY, CDR2 SVGAGI. The CDR3 length is 11 residues. The CDR3 region is CASSWEGIQYF. CDR3 sequence (DNA): TGTGCCAGCAGTTGGGAGGGTATCCAGTACTTC.

This chain links TRBV9 with TRBJ1-2, with 8 bases fitting TRBD1. Germline CDR1 and CDR2: SGDLS and YYNGEE. The CDR3 extends over 14 amino acids. With V trimmed by 4 bases and J by 3 bases, 5 bases remained unmatched. The CDR3 DNA reads TGTGCCAGCAGCCCGAGACAGGGGTACTATGGCTACACCTTC. Its protein product is CASSPRQGYYGYTF.